This T cell receptor beta chain was found in a study of T-cell reconstitution after alpha-beta-depleted transplantation in children. This clonotype was seen repeatedly, ten times or more. Its target is not known. Overall study results and limits: After one year, T-cell counts and TCRbeta diversity mostly came from new T cells. About two months after transplant, alpha-beta T cells reportedly came from several hundred expanded graft clones. Some patients showed high day-60 TCRbeta diversity, which derived from surviving recipient T cells and thymic progenitors.

The CDR3 extends over 15 amino acids. Germline V gene data show CDR1 as PRHDT and CDR2 as FYEKMQ (reference sequence). Deletions cut 2 bases from V and 0 bases from J, with 11 bases between. Researchers prepared the TCRbeta library using unique molecular identifiers, the study reports. TCRdb analysed the PCR reads with MiXCR anew, one entry per CDR3 protein. The sample gives 490,000 or so distinct CDR3 sequences, 10% to 13% of which show up once; 2% to 2.5% is in the top ten. This chain connects TRBV13 to TRBJ2-7, with D hard to call. This specimen consisted of PBMCs, obtained before TCRalphabeta/CD19-depleted stem cell transplant. The clonotype originates from a child aged 2-15 years with inherited bone marrow failure, due to receive a stem cell transplant. DNA of the CDR3: TGTGCCAGCAGCTTAACCCGTCAAAGCTCCTACGAGCAGTACTTC. Translating it yields CASSLTRQSSYEQYF.